Below, 24 T cell receptor beta chains from the same sample are listed, as sequenced in a study of blood T cell repertoires in COVID-19. TCRdb's table, derived via immunoSEQ multiplex PCR, lists solely in-frame clones and lacks some. The repertoire consists of fewer than 250,000 clones, with around 85% occurring once and the leading ten covering 9.1%. Sample: PBMCs or T cells enriched from blood (not recorded which). The receptors come from a woman between 50 and 59 years old with acute COVID-19.

This chain joins TRBV5-6 and TRBJ1-2; the match to TRBD1 covers 7 bases. Looked up from germline, CDR1 is SGHDT and CDR2 is YYEEEE. The CDR3 is 14 amino acids. V was pared by 3 bases and J by 5 bases, with 7 bases of the junction left unmatched. In nucleotides, the CDR3 is TGTGCCAGCAGCTCAGTTGACAGGGCTTATGGCTACACCTTC. It encodes CASSSVDRAYGYTF.

The CDR3 sequence is CASSEQGRLNTEAFF. CDR3 DNA: TGTGCCAGCAGCGAACAGGGCCGCCTGAACACTGAAGCTTTCTTT. The chain recombines TRBV7-3 with TRBJ1-1, with D possibly TRBD1 on 6 matching bases. The CDR3 covers 15 residues. V lost 5 bases and J 0 bases, leaving 13 bases between the germline ends. Per germline, CDR1 SGHTA and CDR2 FQGTGA.

The genes are TRBV6-1 and TRBJ1-5; D is unclear. V lost 4 bases and J lost 4, with 17 bases in between. Germline CDR1 is MNHNS and CDR2 is SASEGT. The CDR3 has 16 residues. The CDR3 DNA is TGTGCCAGCAGTGCACTGGTCCCCTCGTTAAATCAGCCCCAGCATTTT. Its protein is CASSALVPSLNQPQHF.

In nucleotides, the CDR3 is TGTGCCAGCAGCAGAAAAGGACAGCTGGACTCCTATAATTCACCCCTCCACTTT. This sequence encodes CASSRKGQLDSYNSPLHF. This chain joins TRBV5-4 and TRBJ1-6, with D possibly being TRBD1 (6 bases). Looked up from germline, CDR1 is SGHNT and CDR2 is YYREEE (reference sequence). The V and J ends lost 4 bases and 0 bases respectively, with 17 bases between them. The length of the CDR3 is 18 residues.

The V gene is TRBV12-3 or TRBV12-4, the J gene TRBJ2-7; the match to TRBD1 covers 8 bases. The CDR3 contains 13 residues. V lost 5 bases to trimming and J lost 5 bases; unmatched junction nucleotides: 5. CDR3 in amino acids: CASSRTGTHEQYF. The CDR3 DNA reads as TGTGCCAGCAGTAGGACAGGGACCCACGAGCAGTACTTC.

The rearrangement joins TRBV30 to TRBJ2-1, with 8 bases identical to TRBD2. The CDR3 totals 16 residues. CDR1 and CDR2 from the germline V gene are GTSNPN and SVGIG (reference sequence). V trimming: 7 bases; J trimming: 2 bases; junction bases outside the gene matches: 13. CDR3 region: CASIARGGIPYNEQFF. In DNA form, the CDR3 reads TGTGCCTCAATTGCCCGCGGGGGGATACCCTACAATGAGCAGTTCTTC.

This clone was counted between two and nine times. This sequence joins TRBV7-2 and TRBJ1-2; D remains unclear. V lost 0 bases to trimming and J lost 0 bases, with 11 bases between them. CDR3 length equals 16 residues. Germline CDR1 SGHTA, CDR2 FQGNSA. CDR3 nucleotides: TGTGCCAGCAGCTTAGCTATCACAGTAGCTAACTATGGCTACACCTTC. It encodes CASSLAITVANYGYTF. The full variable domain, completed using reference TRBV7-2 and TRBJ1-2, is GAGVSQSPSNKVTEKGKDVELRCDPISGHTALYWYRQSLGQGLEFLIYFQGNSAPDKSGLPSDRFSAERTGGSVSTLTIQRTQQEDSAVYLCASSLAITVANYGYTFGSGTRLTVV.

The J gene is TRBJ1-1, the V gene TRBV4-1; no reliable D call. The germline V gene has CDR1 MGHRA and CDR2 YSYEKL. The V gene lost 1 base and the J gene lost 0 bases, with 9 bases spanning the gap. The CDR3 sequence is 15 residues long. The CDR3 DNA reads TGCGCCAGCAGCCAAGTTTCCTATATGAACACTGAAGCTTTCTTT. Translated: CASSQVSYMNTEAFF.

J is TRBJ2-5 and V is TRBV2; the match to TRBD2 covers 8 bases. V gave up 4 bases and J gave up 2 bases; unmatched junction bases: 9. The germline gives CDR1 SNHLY, CDR2 FYNNEI. This CDR3 has 16 amino acids. The CDR3 coding sequence is TGTGCCAGCAGTGGGAGGGTAGCGGGGATTCAAGAGACCCAGTACTTC. This translates into CASSGRVAGIQETQYF.

This CDR3 reads CASSHHYGYTF. CDR3 nucleotide sequence: TGTGCCAGCAGTCATCACTATGGCTACACCTTC. The genes are TRBV12-3 or TRBV12-4 and TRBJ1-2, with D hard to call. The CDR3 is 11 residues long. The V gene lost 5 bases and the J gene lost 3 bases, with 4 bases spanning the gap.

The CDR3 sequence is CASSFSGTGELFF. For the CDR3, the DNA is TGTGCCAGCAGCTTTTCGGGGACCGGGGAGCTGTTTTTT. The rearrangement joins TRBV7-8 to TRBJ2-2, with D perhaps TRBD2 (5 bases). The CDR3 has 13 residues. Trimming stripped 3 bases from V and 5 bases from J, with 7 bases between. CDR1 is SGHVS, CDR2 FQNEAQ, per germline. Together with reference TRBV7-8 and TRBJ2-2, the CDR3 gives the full variable domain: GAGVSQSPRYKVAKRGQDVALRCDPISGHVSLFWYQQALGQGPEFLTYFQNEAQLDKSGLPSDRFFAERPEGSVSTLKIQRTQQEDSAVYLCASSFSGTGELFFGEGSRLTVL.

The rearrangement joins TRBV7-2 to TRBJ1-6; 10 bases align to TRBD1. The V and J ends lost 6 bases and 7 bases, in that order; junction bases with no gene match: 15. The CDR3 is 18 amino acids. CDR1 and CDR2 from the germline V gene are SGHTA and FQGNSA. The CDR3 loop is CASRKIGGQGLGNSPLHF. In nucleotides, the CDR3 is TGTGCCAGCAGAAAAATCGGGGGACAGGGGTTAGGAAATTCACCCCTCCACTTT. Filled out from reference TRBV7-2 and TRBJ1-6, the complete variable domain reads GAGVSQSPSNKVTEKGKDVELRCDPISGHTALYWYRQSLGQGLEFLIYFQGNSAPDKSGLPSDRFSAERTGGSVSTLTIQRTQQEDSAVYLCASRKIGGQGLGNSPLHFGNGTRLTVT.

This clone came up a few times. CDR3 sequence: CASSATGGYTGELFF. CDR3 coding DNA: TGTGCCAGCAGCGCCACGGGGGGTTACACCGGGGAGCTGTTTTTT. V is TRBV7-2 and J is TRBJ2-2, with 7 bases matching TRBD2. Germline lookup yields CDR1 SGHTA and CDR2 FQGNSA. With V trimmed by 5 bases and J by 3 bases, 6 bases remained unmatched. The CDR3 sequence is 15 residues long.

The gene calls are TRBV4-3 and TRBJ2-7, with TRBD2 matching over 9 bases. The CDR3 has 16 amino acids. In germline, CDR1 is LGHNA, CDR2 YSLEER. The junction had 6 bases not matched to a gene; V was cut back by 0 bases and J by 3 bases. CDR3 coding DNA: TGCGCCAGCAGCCAAGATACGGCGGGGGGGCTCTACGAGCAGTACTTC. Translating gives CASSQDTAGGLYEQYF.

The chain carries TRBV27 and TRBJ1-3; D may be TRBD1 (5 bases). In germline, CDR1 is MNHEY, CDR2 SMNVEV (reference sequence). CDR3 length equals 15 residues. The ends were cut back, 6 bases at V and 2 bases at J, with 14 bases in the middle. CDR3 in DNA: TGTGCCAGCAGGCGTACAGGTGATGCTGGAAACACCATATATTTT. Translated, it gives CASRRTGDAGNTIYF.

The genes are TRBV5-6 and TRBJ2-7, with TRBD1 identical over 9 bases. The germline V gene has CDR1 SGHDT and CDR2 YYEEEE. Trimming removed 4 bases from V and 1 base from J; junction bases left unmatched: 12. This CDR3 is 17 amino acids long. CDR3 nucleotide sequence: TGTGCCAGCAGCAAACCTCCGGGGACAGGGAATTCCTACGAGCAGTACTTC. Its protein is CASSKPPGTGNSYEQYF.

V and J are TRBV14 and TRBJ1-1, with D possibly matching TRBD1 (5 bases). Per germline, CDR1 SGHDN and CDR2 FVKESK. The CDR3 has 17 residues. Trimming removed 0 bases from V and 10 bases from J, with 24 bases in between. The CDR3 reads CASSQDRSGGPHLVAFF. The CDR3 DNA reads as TGTGCCAGCAGCCAAGATCGCTCGGGGGGACCTCATCTAGTAGCTTTCTTT. The variable domain in full, completed from reference TRBV14 and TRBJ1-1, reads EAGVTQFPSHSVIEKGQTVTLRCDPISGHDNLYWYRRVMGKEIKFLLHFVKESKQDESGMPNNRFLAERTGGTYSTLKVQPAELEDSGVYFCASSQDRSGGPHLVAFFGQGTRLTVV.

This chain connects TRBV19 to TRBJ1-2; D gene uncertain. The CDR3 is 14 residues long. Trimming shortened V by 0 bases and J by 8 bases, and 13 bases separated the two germline ends. The germline V gene has CDR1 LNHDA and CDR2 SQIVND (reference sequence). The CDR3 nucleotides are TGTGCCAGTAGTATAGAGCCGGTCGGAGGGGGCTACACCTTC. Translation: CASSIEPVGGGYTF.

The chain combines TRBV6-5 with TRBJ1-1; a possible D gene is TRBD1 (6 bases). Germline lookup yields CDR1 MNHEY and CDR2 SVGAGI. The V end lost 6 bases, the J end lost 3 bases, and 11 bases lay between the germline ends. There are 13 residues in the CDR3. The CDR3 is CASSADRHTEAFF. The CDR3 DNA reads TGTGCCAGCAGCGCGGACAGACACACTGAAGCTTTCTTT.

CDR3 in DNA: TGTGCCAGCAGTGAAGCGCAGGGGGGAGCTGGGGCCAACGTCCTGACTTTC. This sequence encodes CASSEAQGGAGANVLTF. The chain couples TRBV2 to TRBJ2-6; TRBD1 might be the D (7 bases). Trimming left V 0 bases short and J 2 bases short, with 11 bases between. CDR1 and CDR2 from the germline V gene are SNHLY and FYNNEI. The CDR3 extends over 17 amino acids.

The rearrangement uses TRBV30 and TRBJ1-6, with D unresolved. This CDR3 has 12 residues. Trimming cost V 7 bases and J 14 bases, with 18 bases left between them. CDR1 and CDR2 (germline): GTSNPN, SVGIG (reference sequence). This CDR3 is CASRSGGATLHF. CDR3 coding DNA: TGTGCCTCCCGGTCAGGAGGCGCAACCCTCCACTTT.

J is TRBJ1-6 and V is TRBV6-5; 9 bases are a match to TRBD1. Per germline, CDR1 MNHEY and CDR2 SVGAGI. The ends lost 6 bases at V and 8 bases at J; junction bases unmatched: 5. The CDR3 covers 14 residues. The CDR3 nucleotides read TGTGCCAGCAGACAGGGGGCAGCGGATTCACCCCTCCACTTT. It codes for CASRQGAADSPLHF.

The CDR3 DNA follows: TGTGCCTGGAGTGTAAAGGGACAGGGGCAAGAGACCCAGTACTTC. It is translated as CAWSVKGQGQETQYF. The chain has TRBV30 and TRBJ2-5; the match to TRBD1 covers 10 bases. This CDR3 region has 15 residues. With 0 bases clipped from V and 2 bases from J, the junction kept 3 bases outside the gene matches. From germline, CDR1 is GTSNPN and CDR2 SVGIG (reference sequence).

The chain recombines TRBV3-1 (or the pseudogene TRBV3-2) with TRBJ2-5; a weak D match, TRBD2 (7 bases). V was trimmed by 7 bases and J by 5 bases, leaving 17 bases between them. CDR3 length: 14 residues. Germline V lookup: CDR1 LGHDT, CDR2 YNNKEL (reference sequence). The CDR3 here is CASTREGVLETQYF. For the CDR3, the DNA is TGTGCCAGCACCAGGGAGGGGGTTTTGGAGACCCAGTACTTC.